The present T cell receptor beta chain was sequenced within a study of blood T cells in healthy people across ages. Broader study findings: Estimated diversity across one million T cells was deemed an underestimate. With naive T cell percentage, TCR beta diversity showed a strong correlation.

A second about 7 to 11 cycle PCR used barcoded and J-beta primers. TCRdb reprocessed the 5' RACE reads via MiXCR and lists one record per CDR3 protein. The data hold 1.5 million to 2 million distinct CDR3 sequences, with less than 50% observed a single time. A remark on this clonotype: Its antigen is currently unknown.

Sequenced sample: blood. The sequence was collected from a woman aged 40 to 49 in good health.

The CDR3 DNA is TGTGCCAGCAGCACAGCGACAGGAAGCTCCTACGAGCAGTACTTC. This translates into CASSTATGSSYEQYF. The V and J genes are TRBV7-2 and TRBJ2-7, with D perhaps TRBD1 (6 bases). From germline, CDR1 is SGHTA and CDR2 FQGNSA. The CDR3 sequence is 15 residues long. V lost 5 bases to trimming and J lost 0 bases, with 14 bases between them.